This TCR beta chain emerged from a study of vaccination and CD4 T cells after COVID-19. Study at large: Cultures designated as controls were supplied with a CEFX pool, an HIV-1 Nef pool, or no peptide.

On this clonotype: Its antigen is still unknown.

Oncomine TCR Beta short-read sequencing was applied to DNA from cultured CD4+ T cells. MiXCR, run by TCRdb on the PCR reads, gives a single entry per CDR3 protein. The sample carries 5,500 to 8,000 distinct CDR3 sequences, about half recorded once. Stated treatment: roughly 10-day PBMC culture with coronavirus spike peptide pools or control peptides (ViraFEST assay). Gathering of the CD4+ T cells, from the unexposed donor, took place before the COVID-19 pandemic (2011-2018). CDR3 length: 14 residues. In germline, CDR1 is SGHRS, CDR2 YFSETQ. V shed 0 bases and J shed 0 bases, with 6 bases lying between them.

The material sequenced was CD4+ T cells from blood, cultured in vitro. The chain is built from TRBV5-1 and TRBJ2-5; D gene unclear. The receptor comes from a human donor in good health. CDR3 sequence (DNA): TGCGCCAGCAGCTTGGCCACGGACCAAGAGACCCAGTACTTC. Translated: CASSLATDQETQYF.